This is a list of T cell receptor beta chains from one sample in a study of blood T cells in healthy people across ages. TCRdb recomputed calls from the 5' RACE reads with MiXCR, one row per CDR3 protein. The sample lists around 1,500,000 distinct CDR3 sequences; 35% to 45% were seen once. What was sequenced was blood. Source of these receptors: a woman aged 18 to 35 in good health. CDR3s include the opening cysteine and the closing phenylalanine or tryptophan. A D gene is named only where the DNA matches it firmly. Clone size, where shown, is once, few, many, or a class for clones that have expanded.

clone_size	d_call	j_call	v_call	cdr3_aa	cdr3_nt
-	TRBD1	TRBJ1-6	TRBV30	CAWSYRTGVNSPLHF	TGTGCCTGGAGTTACAGGACAGGGGTGAATTCACCCCTCCACTTT
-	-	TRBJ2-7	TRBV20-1	CSARGLQYNEQYF	TGCAGTGCTAGAGGGCTGCAATACAATGAGCAGTACTTC
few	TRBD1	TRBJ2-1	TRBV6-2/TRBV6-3	CASSLYRGQLVDEQFF	TGTGCCAGCAGTCTCTACAGGGGCCAGTTGGTGGATGAGCAGTTCTTC
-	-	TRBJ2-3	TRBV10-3	CAISRTGAFTDTQYF	TGTGCCATCAGCCGAACGGGGGCATTTACAGATACGCAGTATTTT
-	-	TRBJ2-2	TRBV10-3	CAIRGADTGELFF	TGTGCCATCAGGGGGGCGGACACCGGGGAGCTGTTTTTT
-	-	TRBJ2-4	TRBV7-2	CASSFGGAPYNEQYF	TGTGCCAGCAGCTTTGGGGGCGCTCCCTACAATGAGCAGTACTTC
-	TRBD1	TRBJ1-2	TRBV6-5	CASSHSLRVQGDYGYTF	TGTGCCAGCAGTCACTCCCTCCGGGTCCAGGGGGACTATGGCTACACCTTC
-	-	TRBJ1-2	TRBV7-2	CASSLFQRGYTF	TGTGCCAGCAGCTTATTTCAGAGAGGCTACACCTTC
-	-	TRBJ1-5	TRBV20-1	CSARQALSNQPQHF	TGCAGTGCTAGACAGGCCCTTAGCAATCAGCCCCAGCATTTT
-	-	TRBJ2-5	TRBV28	CASSGDGVETQYF	TGTGCCAGCAGTGGTGACGGGGTGGAGACCCAGTACTTC
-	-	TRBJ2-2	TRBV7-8	CASLKAANTGELFF	TGTGCCAGCCTAAAAGCTGCGAACACCGGGGAGCTGTTTTTT
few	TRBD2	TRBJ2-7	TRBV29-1	CSTSGGSSYEQYF	TGCAGCACTAGCGGGGGCAGCTCCTACGAGCAGTACTTC
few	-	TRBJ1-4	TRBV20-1	CSARVPPGLNEKLFF	TGCAGTGCTAGAGTACCTCCCGGGCTGAATGAAAAACTGTTTTTT
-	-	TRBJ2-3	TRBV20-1	CSVGGHSTDTQYF	TGCAGTGTGGGAGGCCATAGCACAGATACGCAGTATTTT
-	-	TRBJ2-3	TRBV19	CASSIAPHDTQYF	TGTGCCAGTAGTATAGCCCCCCACGATACGCAGTATTTT
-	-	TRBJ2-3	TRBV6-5	CASSYRSGGTDTQYF	TGTGCCAGCAGTTACCGATCCGGCGGCACAGATACGCAGTATTTT
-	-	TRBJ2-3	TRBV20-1	CSTMGGQGTGTQYF	TGTAGTACTATGGGGGGACAAGGCACAGGTACGCAGTATTTT
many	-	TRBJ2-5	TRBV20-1	CSARDPMGSQETQYF	TGCAGTGCTAGAGACCCGATGGGCAGCCAAGAGACCCAGTACTTC
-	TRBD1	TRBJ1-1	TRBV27	CACTSGGTGSEAFF	TGTGCCTGCACCTCAGGGGGGACAGGATCAGAAGCTTTCTTT
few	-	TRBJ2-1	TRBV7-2	CASSLGGGGTADYNEQFF	TGTGCCAGCAGCTTAGGGGGTGGAGGAACGGCCGATTACAATGAGCAGTTCTTC
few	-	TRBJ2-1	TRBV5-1	CASSLMTAGWAYNEQFF	TGCGCCAGCAGCCTAATGACCGCGGGGTGGGCATACAATGAGCAGTTCTTC
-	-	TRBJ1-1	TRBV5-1	CASSSYPQQNTEAFF	TGCGCCAGCAGCTCCTACCCGCAGCAGAACACTGAAGCTTTCTTT
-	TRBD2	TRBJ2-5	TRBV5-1	CASSLGSGSEETQYF	TGCGCCAGCAGCTTGGGTAGCGGGAGTGAAGAGACCCAGTACTTC
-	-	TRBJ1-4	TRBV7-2	CASSLGAEKLFF	TGTGCCAGCAGCTTAGGGGCTGAAAAACTGTTTTTT
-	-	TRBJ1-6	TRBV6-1	CASSAEERGYNSPLHF	TGTGCCAGCAGTGCTGAGGAGAGAGGATATAATTCACCCCTCCACTTT
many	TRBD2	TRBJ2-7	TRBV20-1	CSARLAGSYEQYF	TGCAGCGCCCGACTAGCGGGGTCCTACGAGCAGTACTTC
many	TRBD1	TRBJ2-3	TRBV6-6	CASSPTGADTQYF	TGTGCCAGCAGTCCAACAGGGGCAGATACGCAGTATTTT
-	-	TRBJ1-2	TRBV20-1	CSAREEGSDVDGYTF	TGCAGTGCTAGAGAAGAGGGCTCTGATGTGGATGGCTACACCTTC
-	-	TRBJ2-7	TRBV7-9	CASSFALGTITGYEQYF	TGTGCCAGCAGCTTCGCGTTGGGGACAATTACTGGCTACGAGCAGTACTTC
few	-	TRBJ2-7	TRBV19	CASSWGKDYEQYF	TGTGCCAGTAGTTGGGGGAAGGACTACGAGCAGTACTTC
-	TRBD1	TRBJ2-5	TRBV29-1	CSAATGPQETQYF	TGCAGCGCCGCGACAGGGCCCCAAGAGACCCAGTACTTC
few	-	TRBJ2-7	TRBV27	CASSLSSLEPGEQYF	TGTGCCAGCAGTTTATCGAGCCTAGAACCGGGCGAGCAGTACTTC
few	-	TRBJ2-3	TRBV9	CASSSEGSTDTQYF	TGTGCCAGCAGCAGTGAGGGGAGCACAGATACGCAGTATTTT
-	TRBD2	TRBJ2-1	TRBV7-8	CASSLWSGSSYNEQFF	TGTGCCAGCAGCTTGTGGAGCGGGAGCTCCTACAATGAGCAGTTCTTC
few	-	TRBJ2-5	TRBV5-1	CASSHMAETQYF	TGCGCCAGCAGTCACATGGCGGAGACCCAGTACTTC
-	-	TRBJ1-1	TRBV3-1	CASSQEGGFRAFF	TGTGCCAGCAGCCAAGAGGGCGGGTTTAGGGCTTTCTTT
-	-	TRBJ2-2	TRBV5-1	CASRAGTSNTGELFF	TGCGCCAGCAGGGCCGGGACTTCGAACACCGGGGAGCTGTTTTTT
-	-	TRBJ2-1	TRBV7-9	CASSLTGTGLTEQFF	TGTGCCAGCAGCTTGACAGGTACGGGATTAACTGAGCAGTTCTTC
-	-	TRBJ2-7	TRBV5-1	CASRQWVGERSEQYF	TGCGCCAGCAGGCAGTGGGTGGGGGAGAGAAGCGAGCAGTACTTC
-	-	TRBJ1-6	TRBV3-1	CASSQETPLHF	TGTGCCAGCAGCCAAGAGACACCCCTCCACTTT
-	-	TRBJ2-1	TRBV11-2	CASSLDLSPPPNEQFF	TGTGCCAGCAGCTTAGATCTTAGCCCACCCCCCAATGAGCAGTTCTTC
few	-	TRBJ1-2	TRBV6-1	CASSENWDYGYTF	TGTGCCAGCAGTGAAAATTGGGATTATGGCTACACCTTC
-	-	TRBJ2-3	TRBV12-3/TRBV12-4	CASSRGTGSGRGVKDTQYF	TGTGCCAGCAGCCGAGGGACAGGCAGCGGGAGAGGGGTCAAAGATACGCAGTATTTT
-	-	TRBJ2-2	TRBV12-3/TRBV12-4	CASSSQSVGYTGELFF	TGTGCCAGCAGTTCCCAGTCCGTGGGCTACACCGGGGAGCTGTTTTTT
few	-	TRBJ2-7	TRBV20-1	CSARDSPTPYEQYF	TGCAGTGCTAGAGACTCCCCGACCCCCTACGAGCAGTACTTC
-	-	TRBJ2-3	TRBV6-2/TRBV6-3	CASSYGSGAGTDTQYF	TGTGCCAGCAGTTACGGGTCTGGCGCAGGGACAGATACGCAGTATTTT
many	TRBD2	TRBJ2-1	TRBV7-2	CASSLLSGVGYEQFF	TGTGCCAGCAGCCTACTCAGCGGGGTTGGCTATGAGCAGTTCTTC
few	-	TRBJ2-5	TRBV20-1	CSATASQETQYF	TGCAGTGCTACCGCCAGTCAAGAGACCCAGTACTTC
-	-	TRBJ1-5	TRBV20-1	CSANGRGNQPQHF	TGCAGTGCCAATGGACGCGGCAATCAGCCCCAGCATTTT
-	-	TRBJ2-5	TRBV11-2	CASSVEQIFNEQYF	TGTGCCAGCAGCGTAGAGCAGATCTTCAATGAGCAGTACTTC
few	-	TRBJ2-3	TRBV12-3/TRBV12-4	CASSLFTGTDTQYF	TGTGCCAGCAGTTTGTTTACCGGGACAGATACGCAGTATTTT
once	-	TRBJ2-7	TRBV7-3	CASSLAGTLSYNEQYF	TGTGCCAGCAGCTTAGCGGGAACCCTCTCCTACAATGAGCAGTACTTC
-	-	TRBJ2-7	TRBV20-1	CSASTGTTLYEQYF	TGCAGTGCTTCTACCGGGACAACTCTCTACGAGCAGTACTTC
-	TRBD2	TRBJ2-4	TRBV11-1	CASSLGLLAGAKNIQYF	TGTGCCAGCAGCTTAGGCCTATTAGCGGGAGCCAAAAACATTCAGTACTTC